These T cell receptor beta chains were read from a single sample in a study of CD8 T cells in ankylosing spondylitis. One entry per CDR3 protein, called by TCRdb with MiXCR from the 5' RACE reads. The sample has fewer than 25,000 distinct CDR3 sequences, 13% seen once. Sequenced input: blood. Source of these receptors: a male donor with ankylosing spondylitis or in good health (not recorded which). Each CDR3 is given with its conserved first and last residue. D genes are given only for firm matches. Not all rows give a size; the values are once, few, many and, for expanded clones, a class.

v_call	d_call	clone_size	j_call	cdr3_aa	cdr3_nt
TRBV20-1	TRBD2	NA	TRBJ2-1	CSARDGLAPSRQFF	TGCAGTGCTAGAGACGGACTAGCGCCTTCCCGGCAGTTCTTC
TRBV12-3/TRBV12-4	TRBD2	NA	TRBJ2-2	CASSPGWGGGYTGELFF	TGTGCCAGCAGCCCTGGGTGGGGCGGGGGGTACACCGGGGAGCTGTTTTTT
TRBV5-1	TRBD2	NA	TRBJ2-1	CASSLGILAGVNNEQFF	TGCGCCAGCAGCTTGGGGATCCTAGCGGGGGTAAACAATGAGCAGTTCTTC
TRBV12-3/TRBV12-4	NA	few	TRBJ2-1	CASSLSSSYNEQFF	TGTGCCAGCAGTTTATCGAGCTCCTACAATGAGCAGTTCTTC
TRBV7-9	NA	NA	TRBJ2-3	CASSLEARDTQYF	TGTGCCAGCAGCTTGGAGGCGAGAGATACGCAGTATTTT
TRBV11-2	TRBD1	many	TRBJ2-1	CASSPARRGQNNEQFF	TGTGCCAGCAGCCCCGCTCGAAGGGGGCAGAACAATGAGCAGTTCTTC
TRBV10-3	NA	few	TRBJ2-3	CAISAGELATDTQYF	TGTGCCATCAGTGCAGGGGAACTAGCAACAGATACGCAGTATTTT
TRBV6-1	NA	many	TRBJ1-1	CASSARRKNTEAFF	TGTGCCAGCAGTGCGCGACGGAAGAACACTGAAGCTTTCTTT
TRBV4-1	NA	many	TRBJ2-1	CASSHGLSSYNEQFF	TGCGCCAGCAGCCACGGACTGTCCTCCTACAATGAGCAGTTCTTC
TRBV7-6	TRBD2	few	TRBJ2-7	CASSAGVAGDSEQYF	TGTGCCAGCAGCGCCGGGGTAGCGGGAGATTCCGAGCAGTACTTC
TRBV7-2	NA	few	TRBJ2-2	CATRPGLLTGELFF	TGTGCCACCAGGCCCGGCCTTCTAACCGGGGAGCTGTTTTTT
TRBV30	TRBD2	NA	TRBJ2-7	CAWSNRKKGLAVYEQYF	TGTGCCTGGAGTAATCGAAAAAAGGGACTAGCTGTCTACGAGCAGTACTTC
TRBV6-2/TRBV6-3	NA	few	TRBJ1-1	CASSYSIEKLGRMNTEAFF	TGTGCCAGCAGTTACTCGATCGAGAAGTTGGGGCGGATGAACACTGAAGCTTTCTTT
TRBV28	TRBD1	few	TRBJ1-1	CASSFLTGWRSEAFF	TGTGCCAGCAGTTTCCTGACAGGGTGGAGGTCTGAAGCTTTCTTT
TRBV12-3/TRBV12-4	NA	many	TRBJ1-1	CASREMNTEAFF	TGTGCCAGCAGGGAAATGAACACTGAAGCTTTCTTT
TRBV4-2	NA	many	TRBJ1-1	CASSQEVRRTEAFF	TGTGCCAGCAGCCAAGAAGTAAGAAGGACTGAAGCTTTCTTT
TRBV5-1	NA	few	TRBJ2-1	CASSLTQDNEQFF	TGCGCCAGCAGCTTGACCCAGGACAATGAGCAGTTCTTC
TRBV7-6	NA	NA	TRBJ2-2	CASSLVIWSGRGTGELFF	TGTGCCAGCAGCTTAGTTATTTGGAGCGGACGAGGCACCGGGGAGCTGTTTTTT
TRBV3-1	NA	many	TRBJ2-2	CASSLSSKNTGELFF	TGTGCCAGCAGCCTTTCTAGTAAGAACACCGGGGAGCTGTTTTTT
TRBV5-1	NA	many	TRBJ2-1	CASSLGVGSTYNEQFF	TGCGCCAGCAGCTTGGGGGTTGGATCTACCTACAATGAGCAGTTCTTC
TRBV7-9	TRBD1	medium-sized	TRBJ2-1	CASSTWDRFPFF	TGTGCCAGCAGCACATGGGACAGATTTCCGTTCTTC
TRBV7-9	NA	few	TRBJ2-5	CASSPLMGTQYF	TGTGCCAGCAGCCCCCTTATGGGGACCCAGTACTTC
TRBV20-1	TRBD2	many	TRBJ2-5	CSAPSAGDVETQYF	TGCAGTGCACCGAGTGCGGGAGACGTCGAGACCCAGTACTTC
TRBV7-2	NA	many	TRBJ2-1	CVSGLRGNSYNEQFF	TGTGTCAGCGGCTTAAGGGGGAATAGCTACAATGAGCAGTTCTTC
TRBV29-1	NA	few	TRBJ2-3	CSVEFPGVSTDTQYF	TGCAGCGTTGAGTTCCCGGGGGTCAGCACAGATACGCAGTATTTT
TRBV9	NA	many	TRBJ1-2	CASSVGSGRDGYTF	TGTGCCAGCAGCGTAGGGTCAGGGAGAGATGGCTACACCTTC
TRBV7-2	NA	NA	TRBJ2-5	CASSLQSGEETQYF	TGTGCCAGCAGCCTTCAATCGGGGGAAGAGACCCAGTACTTC
TRBV7-6	TRBD2	few	TRBJ2-3	CASSRSGGDTDTQYF	TGTGCCAGCAGCAGAAGCGGGGGGGACACAGATACGCAGTATTTT
TRBV5-1	TRBD1	few	TRBJ2-1	CASSSQGLGNEQFF	TGCGCCAGCAGCTCACAGGGGCTCGGCAATGAGCAGTTCTTC
TRBV4-1	NA	once	TRBJ1-4	CASSQGPGNEKLFF	TGCGCCAGCAGCCAAGGTCCCGGGAATGAAAAACTGTTTTTT
TRBV7-6	NA	many	TRBJ2-3	CASSLAARTDTQYF	TGTGCCAGCAGCTTAGCGGCTAGGACAGATACGCAGTATTTT
TRBV20-1	TRBD1	NA	TRBJ2-1	CSARGDRVREQFF	TGCAGTGCTAGAGGGGACAGGGTTAGGGAGCAGTTCTTC
TRBV2	NA	few	TRBJ1-5	CASSAPRAPQHF	TGTGCCAGCAGTGCTCCTCGGGCGCCCCAGCATTTT
TRBV6-6	TRBD1	NA	TRBJ2-5	CASSYSGQGLETQYF	TGTGCCAGCAGTTACTCGGGACAGGGGTTAGAGACCCAGTACTTC
TRBV5-4	TRBD1	NA	TRBJ2-5	CASSETGGRETQYF	TGTGCCAGCAGCGAAACAGGGGGAAGAGAGACCCAGTACTTC
TRBV5-1	TRBD1	many	TRBJ2-2	CASSLARGSGELFF	TGCGCCAGCAGCTTGGCCAGGGGGTCCGGGGAGCTGTTTTTT
TRBV5-1	NA	few	TRBJ2-7	CASSLAGREQYF	TGCGCCAGCAGCTTGGCCGGGCGGGAGCAGTACTTC
TRBV29-1	NA	many	TRBJ2-5	CSVGPGVMETQYF	TGCAGCGTGGGACCAGGGGTGATGGAGACCCAGTACTTC
TRBV28	TRBD2	many	TRBJ2-2	CASSFIGGANTGELFF	TGTGCCAGCAGTTTTATCGGGGGGGCGAACACCGGGGAGCTGTTTTTT
TRBV5-1	NA	many	TRBJ1-1	CASSERSHRNTEAFF	TGCGCCAGCAGCGAGAGGTCCCATAGGAACACTGAAGCTTTCTTT
TRBV5-6	TRBD1	many	TRBJ2-3	CASSFGTASSTDTQYF	TGTGCCAGCAGCTTCGGGACAGCGTCTAGCACAGATACGCAGTATTTT
TRBV6-2/TRBV6-3	NA	many	TRBJ1-1	CATITGPRGRAFF	TGTGCCACTATAACCGGGCCCAGAGGGAGAGCTTTCTTT
TRBV28	NA	NA	TRBJ2-1	CASTPGTSDYNEQFF	TGTGCCAGCACCCCGGGGACCTCGGACTACAATGAGCAGTTCTTC
TRBV7-2	NA	many	TRBJ1-2	CASSPDSRGYGYTF	TGTGCCAGCAGCCCCGACAGTAGAGGCTATGGCTACACCTTC
TRBV7-2	NA	few	TRBJ2-1	CASSLALREEQFF	TGTGCCAGCAGCTTAGCGCTCAGGGAGGAGCAGTTCTTC
TRBV5-6	NA	few	TRBJ2-2	CASSWGGGPGELFF	TGTGCCAGCAGCTGGGGTGGTGGACCCGGGGAGCTGTTTTTT
TRBV20-1	TRBD1	NA	TRBJ1-1	CSARAGGLMNTEAFF	TGCAGTGCACGGGCAGGGGGCCTGATGAACACTGAAGCTTTCTTT
TRBV20-1	NA	NA	TRBJ2-5	CSADNGLQETQYF	TGCAGTGCGGACAATGGGCTCCAAGAGACCCAGTACTTC
TRBV12-3/TRBV12-4	NA	NA	TRBJ2-2	CASTGGGELFF	TGTGCCAGCACCGGGGGCGGGGAGCTGTTTTTT
TRBV20-1	NA	NA	TRBJ2-1	CSAESSAGSNNEQFF	TGCAGTGCCGAATCTTCTGCGGGATCGAACAATGAGCAGTTCTTC
TRBV7-2	TRBD2	medium-sized	TRBJ2-3	CASSSWGGPDTQYF	TGTGCCAGCAGTTCTTGGGGGGGACCAGATACGCAGTATTTT
TRBV7-2	NA	few	TRBJ2-5	CASSRAGETQYF	TGTGCCAGCAGCCGAGCAGGGGAGACCCAGTACTTC
TRBV7-9	NA	NA	TRBJ1-1	CASSPLGRGGTEAFF	TGTGCCAGCAGCCCCCTTGGGCGCGGAGGCACTGAAGCTTTCTTT
TRBV9	NA	many	TRBJ1-1	CASSVVQNTEAFF	TGTGCCAGCAGCGTAGTGCAGAACACTGAAGCTTTCTTT
TRBV20-1	NA	NA	TRBJ1-5	CSAPDGSNQPQHF	TGCAGTGCCCCCGACGGTAGCAATCAGCCCCAGCATTTT
TRBV5-1	NA	few	TRBJ2-2	CASSLGQGSTGELFF	TGCGCCAGCAGCTTGGGGCAGGGGTCCACCGGGGAGCTGTTTTTT
TRBV6-2/TRBV6-3	TRBD2	NA	TRBJ2-1	CAVQQSGSSYNEQFF	TGTGCCGTTCAACAGAGCGGGAGCTCCTACAATGAGCAGTTCTTC
TRBV10-3	NA	many	TRBJ2-3	CAISGSPDTQYF	TGTGCCATCAGTGGCAGCCCAGATACGCAGTATTTT
TRBV18	TRBD1	many	TRBJ1-5	CASSLGQGAGNQPQHF	TGTGCCAGCTCACTTGGACAGGGGGCAGGCAATCAGCCCCAGCATTTT
TRBV20-1	NA	many	TRBJ2-3	CSARDLGTGGDTQYF	TGCAGTGCTAGAGATCTAGGGACTGGCGGGGATACGCAGTATTTT